These 15 T cell receptor beta chains originate from one sample sequenced in a study of blood T cell repertoires in COVID-19. TCRdb's copy holds only in-frame clones and misses some; the assay was immunoSEQ multiplex PCR. The sample holds fewer than 70,000 clones, 70% to 90% seen once. The sequenced material came from peripheral blood. These receptors came from a man between 60 and 70 years old with active or convalescent COVID-19.

J is TRBJ1-5 and V is TRBV15; possibly TRBD1 for D (5 bases). The CDR3 contains 15 residues. Per germline, CDR1 LNHNV and CDR2 YYDKDF (reference sequence). V shed 1 base and J shed 3 bases, with 10 bases lying between them. The CDR3, as DNA: TGTGCCACCAGCAGAGTTCGACAGTCCAATCAGCCCCAGCATTTT. As protein: CATSRVRQSNQPQHF.

This clone was counted a single time. CDR3 coding DNA: TGTGCCAGCAGGCTGGGAGACGGCTACACCTTC. It encodes CASRLGDGYTF. This rearrangement joins TRBV6-5 to TRBJ1-2, with unresolved D. The germline CDR1 and CDR2 sequences are MNHEY and SVGAGI. The V and J ends lost 6 bases and 8 bases respectively, with 10 bases between them. The CDR3 is 11 amino acids.

The J gene is TRBJ1-5, the V gene TRBV27; 7 bases map to TRBD1. The length of the CDR3 is 12 residues. The J segment lost 5 bases and the V segment lost 10 bases, leaving 5 bases of the junction unmatched. Germline V gives CDR1 MNHEY, CDR2 SMNVEV (reference sequence). CDR3 nucleotide sequence: TGTGCCACCCGGACAGGAGATCAGCCCCAGCATTTT. This translates into CATRTGDQPQHF.

This chain connects TRBV19 to TRBJ2-5; TRBD1 matches 8 bases. This CDR3 comprises 15 residues. J lost 5 bases, V lost 5 bases, and 10 bases had no gene match. Germline assignment: CDR1 LNHDA and CDR2 SQIVND (reference sequence). For the CDR3, the DNA is TGTGCCAGTAGTGCTTCCCCAGGGGGCGCCGAGACCCAGTACTTC. Protein: CASSASPGGAETQYF.

The CDR3, as DNA: TGTGCCAGCAGCTTAATGGGGACAACAGGAAACACCATATATTTT. Encoded protein: CASSLMGTTGNTIYF. The J gene is TRBJ1-3, the V gene TRBV11-2; D may be TRBD1 (6 bases). Trimming took 2 bases from V and 4 from J, leaving 12 bases between them. Germline values: CDR1 SGHAT, CDR2 FQNNGV. The CDR3 is 15 amino acids.

The V call is TRBV7-7, the J call TRBJ2-3, with 12 bases aligning to TRBD2. Germline CDR1 SSHAT, CDR2 FNYEAQ (reference sequence). The V and J ends lost 3 bases and 4 bases, in that order; junction bases with no gene match: 5. This CDR3 has 16 amino acids. This CDR3 reads CASSLGLAGEADTQYF. The CDR3 DNA follows: TGTGCCAGCAGCTTGGGACTAGCGGGCGAGGCAGATACGCAGTATTTT.

The chain carries TRBV3-1 (or the pseudogene TRBV3-2) and TRBJ1-6; 10 bases map to TRBD1. The CDR3 runs to 17 residues. J was trimmed by 0 bases and V by 4 bases; bases with no gene match: 3. Germline-derived CDR1 and CDR2 are LGHDT and YNNKEL (reference sequence). Written as DNA, the CDR3 is TGTGCCAGCAGCCTTGGGACAGGGGTCTCCTATAATTCACCCCTCCACTTT. Protein: CASSLGTGVSYNSPLHF.

The chain carries TRBV2 and TRBJ1-3; perhaps TRBD1 as D (6 bases). From germline, CDR1 is SNHLY and CDR2 FYNNEI. V was shortened by 3 bases and J by 4 bases, with 16 bases between the two germline ends. The CDR3 loop spans 16 amino acids. For the CDR3, the DNA is TGTGCCAGCAGTGACGGGACACCAGGGTGGGGAAACACCATATATTTT. Its translation: CASSDGTPGWGNTIYF.

The rearrangement uses TRBV7-9 and TRBJ1-3, with unresolved D. There are 15 residues in the CDR3. Germline lookup yields CDR1 SEHNR and CDR2 FQNEAQ (reference sequence). V was cut by 1 base and J by 2 bases, with 9 bases left in between. In DNA form, the CDR3 reads TGTGCCAGCAGCTTAGTACGGGTTACTGGAAACACCATATATTTT. Its protein product is CASSLVRVTGNTIYF.

The chain has TRBV18 and TRBJ1-2, with 8 nucleotides matching TRBD1. In germline, CDR1 is KGHSH, CDR2 LQKENI. CDR3 length: 14 residues. The trim removed 6 bases at V and 2 bases at J, leaving 5 bases unmatched. The chain's CDR3 is CASSQGQDNYGYTF. CDR3 DNA: TGTGCCAGCTCTCAGGGACAGGACAACTATGGCTACACCTTC. Variable domain in full (rest from reference TRBV18 and TRBJ1-2): NAGVMQNPRHLVRRRGQEARLRCSPMKGHSHVYWYRQLPEEGLKFMVYLQKENIIDESGMPKERFSAEFPKEGPSILRIQQVVRGDSAAYFCASSQGQDNYGYTFGSGTRLTVV.

This clone was seen a handful of times. In DNA, the CDR3 is TGTGCCAGTAAGGGGACAGGGGTAAGAAATGAGCAGTTCTTC. Its protein is CASKGTGVRNEQFF. The chain uses TRBV19 and TRBJ2-1; 10 nucleotides align to TRBD1. V shed 7 bases and J 7 bases; nucleotides not matched to a gene: 7. The CDR3 is made up of 14 amino acids. In germline, CDR1 is LNHDA, CDR2 SQIVND (reference sequence).

Concerning this clone itself: One end of the junction fails to match germline, which may point to a read error. The chain couples TRBV18 to TRBJ2-3; tentative D call: TRBD2 (6 bases). The CDR3 is 13 residues long. Germline V CDR1 and CDR2: KGHSH, LQKENI. The CDR3 bases are TGTGCCAGCACACCGAGGGAGGTGGATACGCAGTATTTT. As protein: CASTPREVDTQYF.

The chain couples TRBV6-2 or TRBV6-3 to TRBJ2-7, with TRBD2 identical over 14 bases. V was pared by 0 bases and J by 0 bases, with 1 base of the junction left unmatched. Looked up from germline, CDR1 is MNHEY and CDR2 is SVGEGT. The CDR3 loop spans 17 amino acids. CDR3 region: CASSYSGTSGSSYEQYF. The CDR3 DNA is TGTGCCAGCAGTTACTCCGGGACTAGCGGGAGCTCCTACGAGCAGTACTTC.

This chain joins TRBV30 and TRBJ2-7; D is possibly TRBD2 (6 bases). Per germline, CDR1 GTSNPN and CDR2 SVGIG (reference sequence). V gave up 3 bases and J gave up 2 bases, with 29 bases separating them. CDR3 length equals 19 residues. DNA for the CDR3: TGTGCCTGGAGCGCCACCCGTACGTGGGGGACTGACGTGACCTACGAGCAGTACTTC. Translating it yields CAWSATRTWGTDVTYEQYF.

V is TRBV7-2 and J is TRBJ1-6, with 7 bases aligning to TRBD1. V was pared by 5 bases and J by 7 bases, with 11 bases of the junction left unmatched. Germline V lookup: CDR1 SGHTA, CDR2 FQGNSA. The CDR3 spans 16 residues. The CDR3 DNA reads as TGTGCCAGCAGCATCAACAGGGGAGGACAGAATTCACCCCTCCACTTT. Residues: CASSINRGGQNSPLHF.